What follows are 19 T cell receptor beta chains derived from one specimen sequenced in a study of coeliac disease (dated 2022 in TCRdb). Receptor libraries were prepared by the immunoSEQ multiplex PCR assay. TCRdb provides this immuneACCESS table in a form limited to in-frame rearrangements. Some clones are lacking; in checked studies, under half of them reflect an unresolved V gene, and why the rest are absent is not known. Present in this sample are about 2,200 clones, roughly 57% of which were seen just once. The ten top clones hold 9.2% of the sample. The sequenced sample was lamina propria lymphocytes from the gut. Read against the paper, the sample's cell subset or site label means: lamina propria cell (LPC) fraction of small intestinal biopsy. The receptors derive from a woman aged 25 to 39 with active celiac disease.

The table lists this clone with a few counts. J is TRBJ2-5 and V is TRBV10-3; tentative D call: TRBD2 (6 bases). CDR3 size: 16 residues. The germline V gene has CDR1 ENHRY and CDR2 SYGVKD. Trimming removed 0 bases from V and 5 bases from J, with 16 bases in between. The CDR3 sequence: CAISESDGGFWETQYF. For the CDR3, the DNA is TGTGCCATCAGTGAGTCAGACGGGGGTTTTTGGGAGACCCAGTACTTC.

The chain joins TRBV21-1 to TRBJ2-7; the DNA was not used to check the table's D call, TRBD2. TRBV21-1 is flagged as a pseudogene. CDR3 length: 14 residues. Written as DNA, the CDR3 is TGTGCCAGCAGCAAAGCCCTAGCGGGGGAGGCCCCATACTTC. Residues: CASSKALAGEAPYF.

This clone has a handful of counts. The chain couples TRBV2 to TRBJ2-5; the D gene is possibly TRBD1 (6 bases). Trimming took 2 bases from V and 5 from J, leaving 15 bases between them. CDR1 and CDR2 (germline): SNHLY, FYNNEI. This CDR3 is built from 15 residues. CDR3 sequence: CASSELRGTRETQYF. CDR3 bases: TGTGCCAGCAGTGAACTTAGGGGGACGAGGGAGACCCAGTACTTC.

J is TRBJ1-5 and V is TRBV21-1. TRBV21-1 is a documented pseudogene. The CDR3 consists of 12 residues. CDR3 sequence: CASSLGESAPAF. The CDR3 DNA is TGTGCCAGCAGCCTCGGGGAATCAGCCCCAGCATTT.

The V gene is TRBV30, the J gene TRBJ2-7, with TRBD2 as a possible D gene (6 bases). This CDR3 is built from 13 residues. The V gene's germline CDR1 is GTSNPN and CDR2 SVGIG (reference sequence). The V end was cut by 4 bases, the J end by 1 base, with 11 bases between. The CDR3 spells CAWTLASSYEQYF. CDR3 DNA sequence: TGTGCCTGGACCCTAGCGTCTTCCTACGAGCAGTACTTC.

The rearrangement joins TRBV19 to TRBJ2-5; no clear D. The V end lost 7 bases, the J end lost 5 bases, and 17 bases lay between the germline ends. Germline V gene sequence: CDR1 LNHDA, CDR2 SQIVND (reference sequence). The CDR3 runs to 14 residues. CDR3 nucleotide sequence: TGTGCCAGTACGCAATACGCAGGTACGGAGACCCAGTACTTC. Translated: CASTQYAGTETQYF.

This clone showed up just a few times. The V call is TRBV6-1, the J call TRBJ2-7, with 8 nucleotides matching TRBD2. The CDR3 length is 15 residues. Germline trimming cut 9 bases from V and 1 base from J; bases unmatched to any gene: 11. CDR1 and CDR2 (germline): MNHNS, SASEGT. CDR3 bases: TGTGCCAGGAGAGTAGCGGGGCTAGGGTCCTACGAGCAGTACTTC. Its translation: CARRVAGLGSYEQYF.

The gene calls are TRBV6-5 and TRBJ2-2; 7 nucleotides agree with TRBD2. The V gene's germline CDR1 is MNHEY and CDR2 SVGAGI. CDR3 length: 15 residues. Trimming took 10 bases from V and 1 from J; bases not matched to a gene: 9. CDR3 sequence: CATYSGRRNTGELFF. CDR3 DNA sequence: TGTGCCACATATAGCGGGCGCCGGAACACCGGGGAGCTGTTTTTT.

The genes are TRBV5-1 and TRBJ1-2, with 7 nucleotides matching TRBD1. Looked up from germline, CDR1 is SGHRS and CDR2 is YFSETQ. The ends lost 2 bases at V and 7 bases at J; junction bases unmatched: 2. The CDR3 runs 12 residues. CDR3 in amino acids: CASSFDRAGYTF. CDR3 coding DNA: TGCGCCAGCAGCTTCGACAGGGCTGGCTACACCTTC. Using reference TRBV5-1 and TRBJ1-2 for the parts outside the CDR3, the full variable domain is KAGVTQTPRYLIKTRGQQVTLSCSPISGHRSVSWYQQTPGQGLQFLFEYFSETQRNKGNFPGRFSGRQFSNSRSEMNVSTLELGDSALYLCASSFDRAGYTFGSGTRLTVV.

The V call is TRBV6-1, the J call TRBJ1-1; a possible D gene is TRBD1 (5 bases). V was cut by 6 bases and J by 10 bases, with 12 bases left in between. Germline V CDR1 and CDR2: MNHNS, SASEGT. The CDR3 contains 11 residues. CDR3 nucleotide sequence: TGTGCCAGCAGAGCCCCCAGGGCAGCTTTCTTT. Translating gives CASRAPRAAFF.

The chain links TRBV7-3 to TRBJ1-1; D is unclear. CDR3 length equals 11 residues. V was clipped by 5 bases and J by 9 bases, with 10 bases between them. Germline assignment: CDR1 SGHTA and CDR2 FQGTGA. CDR3 DNA sequence: TGTGCCAGCAGCCTACATAGCAAAGCTTTCTTT. Translating gives CASSLHSKAFF.

This clone showed up just a few times. A read error is likely here: a far larger clone is one base away. The sample holds other DNA sequences that translate to the same CDR3. The V gene is TRBV6-5, the J gene TRBJ2-5; 11 bases are shared with TRBD2. CDR3 length: 16 amino acids. The germline V gene encodes CDR1 MNHEY and CDR2 SVGAGI. This CDR3 is CASSYTRLAGLETQYF. CDR3 coding DNA: TGTGCCAGCAGTTACACTCGACTAGCGGGGCTAGAGACTCAGTACTTC.

V is TRBV2 and J is TRBJ2-7; 7 bases fit TRBD2. V shed 2 bases, J shed 6 bases, and the junction held 10 bases outside the gene matches. The germline CDR1 and CDR2 sequences are SNHLY and FYNNEI. The CDR3 covers 15 residues. CDR3 region: CASSENGGSFGEQYF. The CDR3 bases are TGTGCCAGCAGTGAAAACGGGGGGTCTTTCGGCGAGCAGTACTTC.

This chain joins TRBV28 and TRBJ2-7; 10 bases are a match to TRBD1. The junction had 11 bases not matched to a gene; V was cut back by 6 bases and J by 6 bases. CDR1 is MDHEN, CDR2 SYDVKM, per germline. The CDR3 runs 15 residues. The CDR3 protein is CASSLGTGAPLEQYF. The CDR3 nucleotides read TGTGCCAGCAGCTTGGGGACAGGGGCGCCCCTCGAGCAGTACTTC.

V gene TRBV2 combines with J gene TRBJ2-2; 9 bases are a match to TRBD2. The trim removed 1 base at V and 5 bases at J, leaving 8 bases unmatched. The CDR3 is made up of 17 amino acids. Germline-derived CDR1 and CDR2 are SNHLY and FYNNEI. CDR3 region: CASSEGLIGLATGELFF. In DNA form, the CDR3 reads TGTGCCAGCAGTGAAGGGTTGATAGGACTAGCGACCGGGGAGCTGTTTTTT. Drawing the rest from reference TRBV2 and TRBJ2-2, the complete variable domain is EPEVTQTPSHQVTQMGQEVILRCVPISNHLYFYWYRQILGQKVEFLVSFYNNEISEKSEIFDDQFSVERPDGSNFTLKIRSTKLEDSAMYFCASSEGLIGLATGELFFGEGSRLTVL.

The chain employs TRBV14 and TRBJ2-1; 14 bases line up with TRBD2. This CDR3 has 19 residues. Unmatched junction bases numbered 15, after V lost 5 bases and J lost 6 bases. Germline values: CDR1 SGHDN, CDR2 FVKESK. The CDR3 here is CASSETAGLAGGGANEQFF. The CDR3 bases are TGTGCCAGCAGCGAAACAGCAGGACTAGCGGGAGGAGGGGCCAATGAGCAGTTCTTC.

The V call is TRBV29-1, the J call TRBJ2-5; 12 nucleotides line up with TRBD2. Germline loops: CDR1 SQVTM, CDR2 ANQGSEA. V dropped 0 bases and J dropped 4; count of bases not matched to a gene: 6. The CDR3 extends over 16 amino acids. The CDR3: CSVEDLLAGGAETQYF. In nucleotides, the CDR3 is TGCAGCGTTGAAGATTTGCTAGCGGGGGGGGCAGAGACCCAGTACTTC.

The genes are TRBV2 and TRBJ2-3, with 8 nucleotides matching TRBD2. The CDR3 is made up of 17 amino acids. Germline V lookup: CDR1 SNHLY, CDR2 FYNNEI. V was pared by 4 bases and J by 1 base, with 10 bases of the junction left unmatched. CDR3 protein: CASSVGGAGARTDTQYF. CDR3 in DNA: TGTGCCAGCAGTGTTGGTGGAGCGGGGGCCCGCACAGATACGCAGTATTTT.

To note about this clone: A junction end diverges from the germline sequence, so it may reflect a read error. The V and J genes are TRBV6-6 and TRBJ1-1; D unresolved. Germline loops: CDR1 MNHNY, CDR2 SVGAGI (reference sequence). CDR3 size: 13 residues. The CDR3 protein is CASSYSPGAEAFF. CDR3 DNA: TGTGCCAGCAGCTACTCCCCGGGTGCTGAAGCTTTCTTT.